This T cell receptor (beta chain) stems from a study of T cells in Graves' hyperthyroidism and ophthalmopathy. Points from the study as a whole: Blood also held most thyroid clonotypes expanded beyond 0.001. In simple terms, a model built on 13 V-J features told ophthalmopathy apart from stable hyperthyroidism.

Thyroid ultrasound and orbital computed tomography, with clinical symptoms and serum thyroxine and TRAb, informed diagnoses. PBMCs were collected from an approximately 9.3 ml volume of fresh peripheral blood. The source material, RNA transcripts, was used to amplify TCR beta CDR3 regions. A first-round RT-PCR of the TCR CDR3 used the HTBI primer set. One entry per CDR3 protein, called by TCRdb with MiXCR from the multiplex PCR reads. The data contain around 300,000 distinct CDR3 sequences, around a fifth of them seen just once; the ten biggest clones take up 35% to 40%. The germline V gene has CDR1 KGHDR and CDR2 SFDVKD. There are 15 residues in the CDR3. V was clipped by 4 bases and J by 5 bases; unmatched bases: 3. This clonotype was counted at least ten times. The antigen is unknown.

The sequenced sample consisted of blood. The source is a middle-aged man with Graves' ophthalmopathy. This chain connects TRBV24-1 to TRBJ1-4, with 10 bases fitting TRBD1. CDR3 in amino acids: CATSDPGQGNEKLFF. The CDR3 DNA reads TGTGCCACCAGTGACCCGGGACAGGGGAATGAAAAACTGTTTTTT.